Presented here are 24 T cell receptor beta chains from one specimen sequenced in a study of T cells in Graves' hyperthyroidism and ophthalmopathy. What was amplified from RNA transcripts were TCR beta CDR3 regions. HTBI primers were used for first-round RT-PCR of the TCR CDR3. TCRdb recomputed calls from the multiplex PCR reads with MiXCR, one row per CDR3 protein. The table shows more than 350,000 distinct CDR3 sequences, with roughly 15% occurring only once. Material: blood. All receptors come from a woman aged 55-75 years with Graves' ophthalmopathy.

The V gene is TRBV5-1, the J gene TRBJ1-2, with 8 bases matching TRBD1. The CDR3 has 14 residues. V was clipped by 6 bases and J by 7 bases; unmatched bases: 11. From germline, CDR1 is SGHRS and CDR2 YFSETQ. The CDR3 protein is CASTDGQGLGGYTF. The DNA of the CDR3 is TGCGCCAGCACTGATGGACAGGGACTGGGTGGCTACACCTTC.

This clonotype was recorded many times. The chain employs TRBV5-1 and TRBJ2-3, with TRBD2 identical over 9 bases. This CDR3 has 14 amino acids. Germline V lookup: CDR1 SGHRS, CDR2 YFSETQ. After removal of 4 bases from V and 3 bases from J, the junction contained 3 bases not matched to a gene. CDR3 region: CASSRSGGTDTQYF. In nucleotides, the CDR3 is TGCGCCAGCAGCCGTAGCGGGGGAACAGATACGCAGTATTTT.

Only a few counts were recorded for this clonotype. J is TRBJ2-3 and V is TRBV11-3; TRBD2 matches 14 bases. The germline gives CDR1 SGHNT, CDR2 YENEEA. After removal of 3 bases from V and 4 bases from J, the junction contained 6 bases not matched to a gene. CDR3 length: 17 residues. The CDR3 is CASSFSGTSGSADTQYF. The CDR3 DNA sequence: TGTGCCAGCAGCTTCTCCGGGACTAGCGGGAGCGCAGATACGCAGTATTTT.

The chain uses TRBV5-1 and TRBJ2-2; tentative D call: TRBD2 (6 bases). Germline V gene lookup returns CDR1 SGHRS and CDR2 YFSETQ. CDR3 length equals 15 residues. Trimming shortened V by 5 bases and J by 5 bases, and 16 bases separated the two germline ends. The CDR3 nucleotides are TGCGCCAGCAGTATATTAGGAGGGGAGACCGGGGAGCTGTTTTTT. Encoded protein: CASSILGGETGELFF.

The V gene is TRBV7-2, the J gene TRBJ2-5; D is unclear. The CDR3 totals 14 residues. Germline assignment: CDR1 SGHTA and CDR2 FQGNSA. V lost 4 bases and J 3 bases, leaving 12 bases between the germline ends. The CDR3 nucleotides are TGTGCCAGCAGCTCTCGGGCAAGGGAAGAGACCCAGTACTTC. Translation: CASSSRAREETQYF. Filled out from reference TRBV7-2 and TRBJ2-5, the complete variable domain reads GAGVSQSPSNKVTEKGKDVELRCDPISGHTALYWYRQSLGQGLEFLIYFQGNSAPDKSGLPSDRFSAERTGGSVSTLTIQRTQQEDSAVYLCASSSRAREETQYFGPGTRLLVL.

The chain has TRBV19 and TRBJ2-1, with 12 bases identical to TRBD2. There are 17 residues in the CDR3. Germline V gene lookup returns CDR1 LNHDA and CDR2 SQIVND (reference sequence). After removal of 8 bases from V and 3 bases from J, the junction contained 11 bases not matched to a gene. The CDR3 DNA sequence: TGTGCCAGTTTAGTACCAGGGACTAGCGGGTTCTACAATGAGCAGTTCTTC. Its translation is CASLVPGTSGFYNEQFF.

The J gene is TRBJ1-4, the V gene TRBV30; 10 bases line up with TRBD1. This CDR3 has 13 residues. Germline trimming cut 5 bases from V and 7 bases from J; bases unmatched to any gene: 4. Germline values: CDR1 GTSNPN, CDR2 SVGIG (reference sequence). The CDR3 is CAWGRTGGEKLFF. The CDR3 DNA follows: TGTGCCTGGGGCCGGACAGGGGGTGAAAAACTGTTTTTT.

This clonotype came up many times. The CDR3 DNA sequence: TGTGCCAGCAGCTTAGCCGGAATAGATAGCGGGATGACGGGCCATGAGCAGTTCTTC. Translated: CASSLAGIDSGMTGHEQFF. The chain recombines TRBV7-3 with TRBJ2-1; 8 nucleotides match TRBD2. Germline V lookup: CDR1 SGHTA, CDR2 FQGTGA. The V segment lost 2 bases and the J segment 8 bases; nucleotides outside the gene matches: 20. CDR3 length equals 19 residues.

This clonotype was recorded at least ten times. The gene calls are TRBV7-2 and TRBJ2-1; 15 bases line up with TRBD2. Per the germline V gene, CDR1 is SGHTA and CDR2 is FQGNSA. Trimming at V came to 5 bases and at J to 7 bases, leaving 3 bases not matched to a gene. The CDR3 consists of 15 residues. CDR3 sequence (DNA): TGTGCCAGCAGCCGGGGACTAGCGGGAGGTAATGAGCAGTTCTTC. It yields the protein CASSRGLAGGNEQFF.

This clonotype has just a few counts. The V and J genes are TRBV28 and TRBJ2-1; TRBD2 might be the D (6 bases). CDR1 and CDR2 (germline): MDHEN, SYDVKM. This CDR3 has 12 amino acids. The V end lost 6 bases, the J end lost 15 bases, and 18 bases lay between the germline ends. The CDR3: CASRPAGTPLFF. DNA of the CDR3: TGTGCCAGCAGACCTGCCGGGACTCCCTTGTTCTTC.

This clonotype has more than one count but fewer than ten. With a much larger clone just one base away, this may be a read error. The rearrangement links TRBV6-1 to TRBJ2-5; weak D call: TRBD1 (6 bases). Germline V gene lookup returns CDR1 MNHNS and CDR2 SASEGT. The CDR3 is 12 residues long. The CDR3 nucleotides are TGTGCCAGCAGGAGACAGGAAGAGACCCGGTACTTC. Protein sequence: CASRRQEETRYF.

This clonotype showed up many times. Here the CDR3 reads CASSLERGWNTGELFF. The CDR3 region has the DNA TGCGCCAGCAGCTTGGAACGCGGGTGGAACACCGGGGAGCTGTTTTTT. The chain recombines TRBV5-1 with TRBJ2-2; tentative D call: TRBD2 (5 bases). The CDR3 spans 16 residues. V was trimmed by 0 bases and J by 1 base, leaving 10 bases between them. Germline V gives CDR1 SGHRS, CDR2 YFSETQ.

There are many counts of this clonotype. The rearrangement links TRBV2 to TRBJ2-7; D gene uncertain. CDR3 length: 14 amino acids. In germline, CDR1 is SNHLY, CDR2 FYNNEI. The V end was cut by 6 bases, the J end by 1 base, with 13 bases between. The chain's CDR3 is CASSQNTASYEQYF. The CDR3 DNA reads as TGTGCCAGCAGCCAAAATACAGCTTCCTACGAGCAGTACTTC.

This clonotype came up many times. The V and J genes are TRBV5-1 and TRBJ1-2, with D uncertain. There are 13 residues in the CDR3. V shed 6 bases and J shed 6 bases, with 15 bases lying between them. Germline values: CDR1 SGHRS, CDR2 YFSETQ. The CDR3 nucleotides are TGCGCCAGCAAAAGGTCCGTAAGTGATGGCTACACCTTC. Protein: CASKRSVSDGYTF. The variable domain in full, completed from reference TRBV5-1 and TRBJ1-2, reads KAGVTQTPRYLIKTRGQQVTLSCSPISGHRSVSWYQQTPGQGLQFLFEYFSETQRNKGNFPGRFSGRQFSNSRSEMNVSTLELGDSALYLCASKRSVSDGYTFGSGTRLTVV.

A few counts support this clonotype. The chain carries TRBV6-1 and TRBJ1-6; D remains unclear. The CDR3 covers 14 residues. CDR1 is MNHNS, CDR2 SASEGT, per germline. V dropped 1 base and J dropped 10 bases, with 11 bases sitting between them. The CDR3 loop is CASSEEVGWSPLHF. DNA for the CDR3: TGTGCCAGCAGTGAAGAGGTCGGATGGTCACCCCTCCACTTT.

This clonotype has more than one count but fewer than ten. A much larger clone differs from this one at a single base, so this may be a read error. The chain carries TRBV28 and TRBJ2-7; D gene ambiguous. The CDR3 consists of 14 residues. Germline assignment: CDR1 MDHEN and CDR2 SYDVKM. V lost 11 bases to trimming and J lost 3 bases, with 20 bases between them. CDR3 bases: TGTGCCGGCGATTTCTGGGGAAGCTTCTACGAGCAGTACTTC. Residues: CAGDFWGSFYEQYF.

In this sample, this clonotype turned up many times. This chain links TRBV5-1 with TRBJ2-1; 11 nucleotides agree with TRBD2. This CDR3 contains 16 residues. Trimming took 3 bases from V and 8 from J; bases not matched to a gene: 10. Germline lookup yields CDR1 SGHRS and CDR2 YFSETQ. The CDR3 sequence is CASSSISGRAFDEQFF. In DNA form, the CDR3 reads TGCGCCAGCAGCTCAATTAGCGGGAGGGCCTTCGATGAGCAGTTCTTC.

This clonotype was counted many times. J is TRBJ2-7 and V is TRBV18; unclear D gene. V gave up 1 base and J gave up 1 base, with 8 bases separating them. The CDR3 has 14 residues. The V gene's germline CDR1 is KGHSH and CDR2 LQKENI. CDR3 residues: CASSPLLSSYEQYF. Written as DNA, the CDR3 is TGTGCCAGCTCACCACTTTTATCTTCCTACGAGCAGTACTTC.

The CDR3 DNA is TGTGCCAGCAGTTCCATAGACAGGGGGCGGCCAAATACGCAGTATTTT. Residues: CASSSIDRGRPNTQYF. V and J are TRBV28 and TRBJ2-3; 10 bases are shared with TRBD1. Trimming at V came to 4 bases and at J to 7 bases, leaving 11 bases not matched to a gene. The CDR3 consists of 16 residues. Germline CDR1 reads MDHEN; CDR2 reads SYDVKM.

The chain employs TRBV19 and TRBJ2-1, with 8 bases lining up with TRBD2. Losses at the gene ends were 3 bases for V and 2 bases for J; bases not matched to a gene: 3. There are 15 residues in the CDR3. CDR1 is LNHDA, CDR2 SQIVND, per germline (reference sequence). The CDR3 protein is CASSIGTSTYNEQFF. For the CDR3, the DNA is TGTGCCAGTAGTATCGGGACTAGTACCTACAATGAGCAGTTCTTC.

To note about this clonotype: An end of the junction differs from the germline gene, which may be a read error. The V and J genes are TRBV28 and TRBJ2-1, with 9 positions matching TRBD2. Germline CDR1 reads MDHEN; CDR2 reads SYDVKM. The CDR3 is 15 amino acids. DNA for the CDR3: TGTGCCAGCACTTTAGCGGGAGCGAGGGCATATGAGCAGTTCTTC. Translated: CASTLAGARAYEQFF.

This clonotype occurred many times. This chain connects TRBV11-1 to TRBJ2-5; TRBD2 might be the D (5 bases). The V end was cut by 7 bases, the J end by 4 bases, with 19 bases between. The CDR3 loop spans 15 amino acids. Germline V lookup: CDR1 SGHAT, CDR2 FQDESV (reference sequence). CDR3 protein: CASTTQAAARETQYF. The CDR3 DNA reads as TGTGCCAGCACCACGCAGGCAGCGGCGAGAGAGACCCAGTACTTC.

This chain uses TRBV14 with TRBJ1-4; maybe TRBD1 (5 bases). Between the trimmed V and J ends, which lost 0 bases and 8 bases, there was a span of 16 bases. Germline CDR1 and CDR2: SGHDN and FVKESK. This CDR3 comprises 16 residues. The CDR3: CASSQDHGTGGEKLFF. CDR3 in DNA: TGTGCCAGCAGCCAAGATCACGGGACGGGTGGGGAAAAACTGTTTTTT. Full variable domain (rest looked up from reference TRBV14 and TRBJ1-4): EAGVTQFPSHSVIEKGQTVTLRCDPISGHDNLYWYRRVMGKEIKFLLHFVKESKQDESGMPNNRFLAERTGGTYSTLKVQPAELEDSGVYFCASSQDHGTGGEKLFFGSGTQLSVL.

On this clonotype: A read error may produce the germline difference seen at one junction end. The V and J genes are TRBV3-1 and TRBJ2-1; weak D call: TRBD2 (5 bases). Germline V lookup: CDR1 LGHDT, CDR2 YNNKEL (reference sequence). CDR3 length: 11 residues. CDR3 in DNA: TGCGCCAGCGGCCACTCCAATGAGCAGTTCTTC. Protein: CASGHSNEQFF.